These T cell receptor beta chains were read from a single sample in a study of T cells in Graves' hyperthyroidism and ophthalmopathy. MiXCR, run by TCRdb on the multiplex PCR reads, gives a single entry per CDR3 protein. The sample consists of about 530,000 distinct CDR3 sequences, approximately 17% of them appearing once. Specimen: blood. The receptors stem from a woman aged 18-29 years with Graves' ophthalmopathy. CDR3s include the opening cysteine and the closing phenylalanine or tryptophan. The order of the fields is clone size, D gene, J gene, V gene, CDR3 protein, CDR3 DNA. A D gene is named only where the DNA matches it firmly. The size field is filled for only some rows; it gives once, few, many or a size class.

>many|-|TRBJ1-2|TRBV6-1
CASSEGPEGLGIVYGYTF
TGTGCCAGCAGTGAAGGACCTGAGGGTTTGGGTATTGTCTATGGCTACACCTTC
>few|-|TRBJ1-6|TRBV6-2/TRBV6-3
CASSYDQGQSPLHF
TGTGCCAGCAGTTACGATCAGGGCCAATCACCCCTCCACTTT
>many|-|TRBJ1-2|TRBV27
CASSSMLGAEGYGYTF
TGTGCCAGCAGTTCCATGCTAGGGGCCGAGGGCTATGGCTACACCTTC
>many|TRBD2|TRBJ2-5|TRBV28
CASRLAGSQETQYF
TGTGCCAGCAGACTAGCGGGGAGCCAAGAGACCCAGTACTTC
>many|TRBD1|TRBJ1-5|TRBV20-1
CSARDRQGTHQPQHF
TGCAGTGCTAGAGATCGACAGGGGACCCATCAGCCCCAGCATTTT
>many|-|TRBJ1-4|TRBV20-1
CSATPDEEEKLFF
TGCAGTGCAACACCGGACGAGGAGGAAAAACTGTTTTTT
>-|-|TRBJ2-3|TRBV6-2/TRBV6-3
CASSFGTLSTDTQYF
TGTGCCAGCAGTTTCGGGACCCTTAGCACAGATACGCAGTATTTT
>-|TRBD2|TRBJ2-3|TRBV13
CASSTTTSPTDTQYF
TGTGCCAGCAGCACAACGACTAGCCCCACAGATACGCAGTATTTT
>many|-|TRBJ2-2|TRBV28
CASRQGPWADTGELFF
TGTGCCAGCAGGCAGGGCCCGTGGGCGGACACCGGGGAGCTGTTTTTT
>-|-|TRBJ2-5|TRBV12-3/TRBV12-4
CASSPSGFQETQYF
TGTGCCAGCAGTCCCTCAGGGTTCCAAGAGACCCAGTACTTC
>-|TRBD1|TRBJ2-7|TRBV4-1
CASSPLGQGDYEQYF
TGCGCCAGCAGCCCCCTGGGACAGGGTGACTACGAGCAGTACTTC
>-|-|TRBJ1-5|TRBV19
CASSISQYSNQPQHF
TGTGCCAGTAGTATCTCCCAGTATAGCAATCAGCCCCAGCATTTT
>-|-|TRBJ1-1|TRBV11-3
CASSEDSLNTEAFF
TGTGCCAGCAGCGAGGACAGTTTGAACACTGAAGCTTTCTTT
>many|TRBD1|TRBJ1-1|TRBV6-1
CASSAQGSGDTEAFF
TGTGCCAGCAGTGCACAGGGGTCTGGAGACACTGAAGCTTTCTTT
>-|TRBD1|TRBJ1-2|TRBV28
CASTRQGYGYTF
TGTGCCAGCACCCGACAGGGGTACGGCTACACCTTC
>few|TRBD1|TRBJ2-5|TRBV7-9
CASSLGFRGQETQYF
TGTGCCAGCAGCTTAGGATTCAGGGGGCAAGAGACCCAGTACTTC
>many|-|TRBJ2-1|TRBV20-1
CSASRSNEQFF
TGCAGTGCTAGTCGGTCCAATGAGCAGTTCTTC
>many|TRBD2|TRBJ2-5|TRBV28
CASSLDGAGGLETQYF
TGTGCCAGCAGTTTAGACGGCGCGGGAGGGCTAGAGACCCAGTACTTC
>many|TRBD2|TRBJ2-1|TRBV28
CASRSVTVRTRVYNEQFF
TGTGCCAGCAGATCAGTTACGGTTCGGACTAGGGTCTACAATGAGCAGTTCTTC
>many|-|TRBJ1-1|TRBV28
CASRDKNTEAFF
TGTGCCAGCAGGGACAAGAACACTGAAGCTTTCTTT
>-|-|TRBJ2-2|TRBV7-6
CASSLGWGLSTGELFF
TGTGCCAGCAGCTTGGGCTGGGGGCTGAGCACCGGGGAGCTGTTTTTT
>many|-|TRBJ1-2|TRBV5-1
CASSSGEGYGYTF
TGCGCCAGCAGCTCAGGGGAAGGGTATGGCTACACCTTC
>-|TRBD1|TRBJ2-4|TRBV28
CASSFNAGGAYIQYF
TGTGCCAGCAGTTTTAACGCAGGGGGCGCGTACATTCAGTACTTC
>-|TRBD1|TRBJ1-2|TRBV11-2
CASSLGTGGSGYTF
TGTGCCAGCAGCTTAGGGACAGGGGGCTCTGGCTACACCTTC
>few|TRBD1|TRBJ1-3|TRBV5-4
CASSVGQGANTIYF
TGTGCCAGCAGCGTCGGACAGGGGGCAAACACCATATATTTT
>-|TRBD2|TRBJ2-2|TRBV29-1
CSVGGTRTGELFF
TGCAGCGTTGGGGGGACTAGAACCGGGGAGCTGTTTTTT
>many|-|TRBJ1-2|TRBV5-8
CASSLGTANYGYTF
TGTGCCAGCAGCTTGGGGACAGCTAACTATGGCTACACCTTC
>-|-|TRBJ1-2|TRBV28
CASSLVTALGYTF
TGTGCCAGCAGTTTAGTGACAGCCCTAGGCTACACCTTC
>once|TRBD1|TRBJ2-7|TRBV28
CASSFGTGAEQYF
TGTGCCAGCAGTTTCGGGACAGGGGCCGAGCAGTACTTC
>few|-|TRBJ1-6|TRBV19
CASRIQGGKSPLHF
TGTGCCAGTAGGATACAGGGAGGGAAATCACCCCTCCACTTT
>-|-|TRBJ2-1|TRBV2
CASSQTISSDEQFF
TGTGCCAGCAGTCAAACCATTAGTTCCGATGAGCAGTTCTTC
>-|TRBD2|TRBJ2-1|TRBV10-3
CAISESFSGNDEQFF
TGTGCCATCAGTGAGTCGTTTAGCGGGAACGATGAGCAGTTCTTC
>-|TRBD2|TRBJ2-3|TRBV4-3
CASSQSSAGGSRDTQYF
TGCGCCAGCAGCCAATCTTCAGCGGGAGGGTCAAGAGATACGCAGTATTTT
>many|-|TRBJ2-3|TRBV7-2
CASSSAFGITDTQYF
TGTGCCAGCAGCTCAGCCTTCGGCATCACAGATACGCAGTATTTT
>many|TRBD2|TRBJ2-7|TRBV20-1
CSAPLAGGRNEQYF
TGCAGTGCCCCCCTCGCGGGGGGGAGGAACGAGCAGTACTTC
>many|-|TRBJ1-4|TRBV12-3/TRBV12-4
CASSRTLNEKLFF
TGTGCCAGCAGTCGGACACTGAATGAAAAACTGTTTTTT
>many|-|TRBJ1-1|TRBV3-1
CASSYENTEAFF
TGTGCCAGCAGCTACGAGAACACTGAAGCTTTCTTT
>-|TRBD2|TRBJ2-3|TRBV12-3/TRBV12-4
CASSRVTSATDTQYF
TGTGCCAGCTCTAGGGTGACTAGCGCGACAGATACGCAGTATTTT
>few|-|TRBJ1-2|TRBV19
CASSIDPRESGYGYTF
TGTGCCAGTAGTATAGATCCCAGGGAGAGCGGCTATGGCTACACCTTC
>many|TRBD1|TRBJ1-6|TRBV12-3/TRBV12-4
CASSPGGTGIVSPLHF
TGTGCCAGCAGTCCGGGAGGGACAGGAATAGTTTCACCCCTCCACTTT